Following are 12 T cell receptor beta chains from one sample sequenced in a study of cytomegalovirus exposure and HLA in healthy donors. 13 Jbeta primers and 60 Vbeta primers were used for the PCR. Clones were sequenced by immunoSEQ multiplex PCR, and TCRdb holds only the in-frame ones, with some missing. This sample has more than 110,000 clones; approximately 80% occur once, and the top ten carry approximately 4%. The sequenced sample was PBMCs. Source of these receptors: a male donor in good health and CMV-seronegative.

This clone was seen once. The V call is TRBV27, the J call TRBJ1-1; 9 nucleotides align to TRBD1. The ends lost 3 bases at V and 5 bases at J; junction bases unmatched: 4. The CDR3 consists of 14 residues. CDR1 MNHEY and CDR2 SMNVEV come from the germline V gene (reference sequence). The CDR3 spells CASSFTGGETEAFF. DNA for the CDR3: TGTGCCAGCAGTTTCACAGGGGGCGAAACTGAAGCTTTCTTT.

This chain uses TRBV5-4 with TRBJ2-1, with 10 bases matching TRBD2. Germline assignment: CDR1 SGHNT and CDR2 YYREEE (reference sequence). With 4 bases clipped from V and 4 bases from J, the junction kept 17 bases outside the gene matches. The length of the CDR3 is 19 residues. The CDR3 DNA sequence: TGTGCCAGCAGCCAAAAGCTGCTAGCGGGAGCGGAGGGGTACAATGAGCAGTTCTTC. Translation: CASSQKLLAGAEGYNEQFF.

The genes are TRBV11-2 and TRBJ1-5; maybe TRBD1 (5 bases). The germline V gene has CDR1 SGHAT and CDR2 FQNNGV. The CDR3 consists of 14 residues. V lost 1 base and J 6 bases, leaving 10 bases between the germline ends. The CDR3 protein is CASSLAGFGQPQHF. The CDR3 region has the DNA TGTGCCAGCAGCTTAGCAGGGTTCGGTCAGCCCCAGCATTTT. Full variable domain (remainder filled in from reference TRBV11-2 and TRBJ1-5): EAGVAQSPRYKIIEKRQSVAFWCNPISGHATLYWYQQILGQGPKLLIQFQNNGVVDDSQLPKDRFSAERLKGVDSTLKIQPAKLEDSAVYLCASSLAGFGQPQHFGDGTRLSIL.

This chain connects TRBV6-1 to TRBJ2-4; perhaps TRBD1 as D (5 bases). The CDR3 runs to 15 residues. Trimming took off 7 bases at V and 0 bases at J, with 13 bases between the two ends. CDR1 MNHNS and CDR2 SASEGT come from the germline V gene. The CDR3 nucleotides read TGTGCCAGCATCCTGACAGAATTAGCCAAAAACATTCAGTACTTC. It codes for CASILTELAKNIQYF.

The V gene is TRBV7-2, the J gene TRBJ2-7, with D tentatively TRBD2 (5 bases). This CDR3 has 13 residues. From germline, CDR1 is SGHTA and CDR2 FQGNSA. Trimming stripped 4 bases from V and 2 bases from J, with 9 bases between. In DNA, the CDR3 is TGTGCCAGCAGCTCCCAGAGGGCCTACGAGCAGTACTTC. It is translated as CASSSQRAYEQYF.

The rearrangement joins TRBV5-6 to TRBJ2-7, with a tentative D call TRBD1 (6 bases). The CDR3 runs 14 residues. With 1 base removed from V and 3 bases from J, the gap between germline ends came to 11 bases. Germline CDR1 SGHDT, CDR2 YYEEEE. The CDR3 here is CASSLIQGLYEQYF. The CDR3 bases are TGTGCCAGCAGCTTGATACAGGGCCTCTACGAGCAGTACTTC.

The rearrangement links TRBV29-1 to TRBJ2-2, with 10 bases identical to TRBD2. The germline V gene has CDR1 SQVTM and CDR2 ANQGSEA. This CDR3 is 16 amino acids long. The junction had 14 bases not matched to a gene; V was cut back by 8 bases and J by 5 bases. CDR3 region: CSPPFLAGEQTGELFF. The CDR3 coding sequence is TGCAGCCCCCCTTTTCTAGCGGGGGAGCAGACCGGGGAGCTGTTTTTT.

This rearrangement joins TRBV6-1 to TRBJ1-4, with D unclear. This CDR3 spans 14 amino acids. The V gene lost 4 bases and the J gene lost 7 bases, with 13 bases spanning the gap. CDR1 MNHNS and CDR2 SASEGT come from the germline V gene. CDR3 loop: CASSVQNVGEKLFF. The CDR3 DNA reads TGTGCCAGCAGTGTACAGAATGTGGGTGAAAAACTGTTTTTT.

The rearrangement links TRBV5-4 to TRBJ2-7; the match to TRBD1 covers 10 bases. Looked up from germline, CDR1 is SGHNT and CDR2 is YYREEE (reference sequence). The CDR3 length is 16 residues. After removal of 4 bases from V and 8 bases from J, the junction contained 15 bases not matched to a gene. The CDR3 region has the DNA TGTGCCAGCAGCCGGGACCCGGGACAGGGGTCTTATCAGCAGTACTTC. Amino acids: CASSRDPGQGSYQQYF.

This chain connects TRBV11-1 to TRBJ2-7, with D perhaps TRBD1 (6 bases). Looked up from germline, CDR1 is SGHAT and CDR2 is FQDESV (reference sequence). There are 14 residues in the CDR3. Trimming left V 6 bases short and J 5 bases short, with 17 bases between. The CDR3 DNA reads as TGTGCCAGCAGGAACAGGGAATTGGGGAACGAGCAGTACTTC. Protein sequence: CASRNRELGNEQYF.

This clone was recorded a few times. The chain links TRBV11-3 to TRBJ2-7; D gene ambiguous. V was pared by 1 base and J by 3 bases, with 10 bases between. The germline V gene has CDR1 SGHNT and CDR2 YENEEA. This CDR3 has 14 amino acids. The CDR3 here is CASSLGQDHYEQYF. In DNA, the CDR3 is TGTGCCAGCAGCTTAGGACAAGACCACTACGAGCAGTACTTC.

V gene TRBV5-6 combines with J gene TRBJ2-5; 9 bases map to TRBD1. V shed 0 bases, J shed 5 bases, and the junction held 8 bases outside the gene matches. CDR1 and CDR2 (germline): SGHDT, YYEEEE. The CDR3 sequence is 16 residues long. For the CDR3, the DNA is TGTGCCAGCAGCTTGGTGAACAGGGGGCGCCGGGAGACCCAGTACTTC. Translating it yields CASSLVNRGRRETQYF.